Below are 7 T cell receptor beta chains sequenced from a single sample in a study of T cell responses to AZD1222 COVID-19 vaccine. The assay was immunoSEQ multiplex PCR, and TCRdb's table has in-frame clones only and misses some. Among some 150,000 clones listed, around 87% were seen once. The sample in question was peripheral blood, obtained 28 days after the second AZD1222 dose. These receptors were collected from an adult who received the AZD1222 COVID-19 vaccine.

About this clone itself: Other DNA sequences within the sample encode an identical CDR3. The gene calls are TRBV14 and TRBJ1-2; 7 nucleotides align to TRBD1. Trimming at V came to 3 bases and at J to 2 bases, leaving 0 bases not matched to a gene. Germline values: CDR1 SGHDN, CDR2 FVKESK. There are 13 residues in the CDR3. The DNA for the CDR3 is TGTGCCAGCAGCCAGGGACAGAACTATGGCTACACCTTC. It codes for CASSQGQNYGYTF.

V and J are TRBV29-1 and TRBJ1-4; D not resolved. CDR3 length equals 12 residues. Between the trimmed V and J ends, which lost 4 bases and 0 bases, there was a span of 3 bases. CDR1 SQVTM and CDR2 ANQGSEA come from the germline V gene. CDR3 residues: CSVGATNEKLFF. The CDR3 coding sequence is TGCAGCGTTGGGGCAACTAATGAAAAACTGTTTTTT.

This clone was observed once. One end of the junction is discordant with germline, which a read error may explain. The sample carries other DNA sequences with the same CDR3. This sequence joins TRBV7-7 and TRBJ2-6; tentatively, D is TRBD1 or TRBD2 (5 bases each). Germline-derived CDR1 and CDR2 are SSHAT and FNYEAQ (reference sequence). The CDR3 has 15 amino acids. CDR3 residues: CASSPGGSGANVLTF. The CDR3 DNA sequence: TGTGCTAGCAGCCCTGGGGGCTCTGGGGCCAACGTCCTGACTTTC. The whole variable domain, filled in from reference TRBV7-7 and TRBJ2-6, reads GAGVSQSPRYKVTKRGQDVTLRCDPISSHATLYWYQQALGQGPEFLTYFNYEAQPDKSGLPSDRFSAERPEGSISTLTIQRTEQRDSAMYRCASSPGGSGANVLTFGAGSRLTVL.

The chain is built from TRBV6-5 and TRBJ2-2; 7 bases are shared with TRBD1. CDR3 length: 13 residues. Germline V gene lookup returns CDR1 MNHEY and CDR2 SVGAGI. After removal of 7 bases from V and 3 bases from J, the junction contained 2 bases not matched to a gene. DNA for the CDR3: TGTGCCAGCAAGGGGGCTCACACCGGGGAGCTGTTTTTT. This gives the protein CASKGAHTGELFF.

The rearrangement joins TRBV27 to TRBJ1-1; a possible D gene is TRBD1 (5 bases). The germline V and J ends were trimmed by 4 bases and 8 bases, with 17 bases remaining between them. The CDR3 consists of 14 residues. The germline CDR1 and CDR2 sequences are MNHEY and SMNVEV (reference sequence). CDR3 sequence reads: CASSYGGWGAEAFF. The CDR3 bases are TGTGCCAGCAGTTATGGAGGGTGGGGCGCAGAAGCTTTCTTT.

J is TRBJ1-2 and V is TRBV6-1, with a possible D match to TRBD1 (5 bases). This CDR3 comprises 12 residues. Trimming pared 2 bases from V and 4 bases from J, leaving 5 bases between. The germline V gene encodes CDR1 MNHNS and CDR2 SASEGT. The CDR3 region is CASSERGYGYTF. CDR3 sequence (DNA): TGTGCCAGCAGTGAAAGGGGCTATGGCTACACCTTC.

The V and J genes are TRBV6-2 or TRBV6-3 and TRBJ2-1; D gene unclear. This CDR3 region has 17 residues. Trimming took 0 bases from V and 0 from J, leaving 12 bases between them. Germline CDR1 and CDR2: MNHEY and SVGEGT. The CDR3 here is CASSYSKDGSSYNEQFF. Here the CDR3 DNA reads TGTGCCAGCAGTTACTCGAAGGACGGTAGCTCCTACAATGAGCAGTTCTTC.